This TCR beta chain was documented in a study of OX40 agonist ivuxolimab in advanced cancers. Patients were excluded for autoimmune disease history or systemic immunosuppression. The protocol was immunoSEQ multiplex PCR, while the TCRdb copy is restricted to in-frame clones and leaves out a portion. The sample lists 50,000 to 70,000 clones; 85% were seen once. The CDR3 runs to 14 residues. Germline CDR1 and CDR2: MGHRA and YSYEKL. V was trimmed by 1 base and J by 7 bases, leaving 13 bases between them. To note about this clone: What it binds is unknown.

Study conclusions and caveats: Low clonal expansion, among the lowest seen, marked partial responders at 0.1-3.0 mg/kg. On average, CD8+ T cells had more expanded clones than CD4+.

The genes are TRBV4-1 and TRBJ1-2; D unresolved. This sequence originates from an adult with an advanced solid tumor such as melanoma, head and neck, liver or kidney cancer. Sequencing was performed on CD4+ or CD8+ T cells sorted from blood, taken in a trial of the OX40 agonist ivuxolimab. CDR3 residues: CASSQVRRKGGYTF. The CDR3 coding sequence is TGCGCCAGCAGCCAAGTAAGGAGGAAGGGTGGCTACACCTTC.